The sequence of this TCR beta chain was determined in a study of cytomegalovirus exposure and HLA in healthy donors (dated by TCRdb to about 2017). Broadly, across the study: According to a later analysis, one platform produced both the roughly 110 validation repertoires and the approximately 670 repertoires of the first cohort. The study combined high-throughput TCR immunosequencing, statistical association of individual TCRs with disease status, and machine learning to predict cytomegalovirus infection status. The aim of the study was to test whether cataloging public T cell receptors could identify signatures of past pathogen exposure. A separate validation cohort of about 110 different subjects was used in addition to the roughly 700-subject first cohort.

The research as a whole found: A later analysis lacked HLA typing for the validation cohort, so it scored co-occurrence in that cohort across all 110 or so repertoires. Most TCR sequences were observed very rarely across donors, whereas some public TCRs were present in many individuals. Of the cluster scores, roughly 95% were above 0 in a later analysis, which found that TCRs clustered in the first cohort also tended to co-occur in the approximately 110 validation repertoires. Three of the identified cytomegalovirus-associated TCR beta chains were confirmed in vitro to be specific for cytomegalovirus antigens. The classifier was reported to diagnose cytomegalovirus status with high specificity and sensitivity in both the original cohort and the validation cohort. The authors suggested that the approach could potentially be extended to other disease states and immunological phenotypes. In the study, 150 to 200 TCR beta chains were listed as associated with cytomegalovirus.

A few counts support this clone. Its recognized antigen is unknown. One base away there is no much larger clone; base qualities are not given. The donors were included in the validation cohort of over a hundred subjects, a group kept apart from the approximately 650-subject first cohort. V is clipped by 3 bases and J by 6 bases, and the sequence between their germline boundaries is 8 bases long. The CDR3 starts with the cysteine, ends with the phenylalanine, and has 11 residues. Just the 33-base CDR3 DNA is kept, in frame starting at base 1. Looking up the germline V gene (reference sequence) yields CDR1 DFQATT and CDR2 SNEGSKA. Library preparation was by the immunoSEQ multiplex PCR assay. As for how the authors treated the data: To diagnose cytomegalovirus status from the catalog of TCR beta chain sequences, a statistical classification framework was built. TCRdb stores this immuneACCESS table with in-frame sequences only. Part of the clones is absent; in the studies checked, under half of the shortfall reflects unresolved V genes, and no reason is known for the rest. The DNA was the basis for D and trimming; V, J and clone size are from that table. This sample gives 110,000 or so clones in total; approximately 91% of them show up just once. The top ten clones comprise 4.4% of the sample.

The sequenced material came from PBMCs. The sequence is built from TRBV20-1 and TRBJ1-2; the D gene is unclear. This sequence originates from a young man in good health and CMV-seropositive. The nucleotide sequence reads TGCAGTGCTAGGGCCCTGGATGGCTACACCTTC. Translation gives CSARALDGYTF.